The rows below give T cell receptor beta chains drawn from one sample of a study of PD-1 blockade in classical Hodgkin lymphoma. This table comes from immunoSEQ multiplex PCR, and its TCRdb copy is limited to in-frame clones, with some not included. This table has around 28,000 clones, about 86% appearing once. Sequencing used CD4+ T cells from blood, obtained before the fourth cycle of nivolumab. Receptors originate from a human donor with classical Hodgkin lymphoma. CDR3s include the opening cysteine and the closing phenylalanine or tryptophan. D genes are given only for firm matches. Some rows mark clone size as missing; the rest say once, few, many or name a class of expanded clone.

DNA: TGTGCCAGCAGCCAAGATCATACCTTCTCCTACGAGCAGTACTTC
CDR3: CASSQDHTFSYEQYF
V: TRBV4-2
size: NA
D: NA
J: TRBJ2-7

DNA: TGTGCCAGCAGCAAGGGACAGGGTGGAAACACCATATATTTT
CDR3: CASSKGQGGNTIYF
V: TRBV7-8
size: NA
D: TRBD1
J: TRBJ1-3

DNA: TGTGCCAGCAGCCCGGGACCGCAAACTGGAAACACCATATATTTT
CDR3: CASSPGPQTGNTIYF
V: TRBV7-9
size: NA
D: NA
J: TRBJ1-3

DNA: TGCAGCGTTGTTGGACAGGGGTATGGCTACACCTTC
CDR3: CSVVGQGYGYTF
V: TRBV29-1
size: NA
D: TRBD1
J: TRBJ1-2

DNA: TGTGCCAGCAGCCCCGCCGGACAGGGGGCGGACGAGCAGTACTTC
CDR3: CASSPAGQGADEQYF
V: TRBV4-2
size: NA
D: TRBD1
J: TRBJ2-7

DNA: TGTGCCAGCTCACCACCGAGAGAGGGGTCCTTTCAGTACTTC
CDR3: CASSPPREGSFQYF
V: TRBV18
size: NA
D: NA
J: TRBJ2-4

DNA: TGTGCCAGCAGTGGTGGCAGGCTCGATACGCAGTATTTT
CDR3: CASSGGRLDTQYF
V: TRBV6-1
size: NA
D: NA
J: TRBJ2-3

DNA: TGTGCCAGCAATGCAAAGACTAGCTCTATCGGGGAGCTGTTTTTT
CDR3: CASNAKTSSIGELFF
V: TRBV2
size: NA
D: TRBD2
J: TRBJ2-2

DNA: TGTGCCATCAGTCGACCCGGACTAGCGGGGGAGCAGTTCTTC
CDR3: CAISRPGLAGEQFF
V: TRBV10-3
size: NA
D: TRBD2
J: TRBJ2-1

DNA: TGCGCCAGCAGCTTGAACGGCCCTAGCACAGATACGCAGTATTTT
CDR3: CASSLNGPSTDTQYF
V: TRBV5-1
size: NA
D: NA
J: TRBJ2-3

DNA: TGTGCCATCAGTCTTGGACTAGCGATGGCCGGGGAGCTGTTTTTT
CDR3: CAISLGLAMAGELFF
V: TRBV10-3
size: NA
D: TRBD2
J: TRBJ2-2

DNA: TGTGCCTGGAGTGTAGGGCCCCGGAGGGAAAAACTGTTTTTT
CDR3: CAWSVGPRREKLFF
V: TRBV30
size: NA
D: NA
J: TRBJ1-4

DNA: TGTGCCAGCAGCTTATACAATACCTACGAGCAGTACTTC
CDR3: CASSLYNTYEQYF
V: TRBV7-9
size: NA
D: NA
J: TRBJ2-7

DNA: TGTGCCAGCAGTCCATCCGGGACTAGCGGGAGGGTCATCAATGAGCAGTTCTTC
CDR3: CASSPSGTSGRVINEQFF
V: TRBV27
size: NA
D: TRBD2
J: TRBJ2-1

DNA: TGTGCCAGCTCACAGGGACAGGGCTATGGCTACACCTTC
CDR3: CASSQGQGYGYTF
V: TRBV18
size: NA
D: TRBD1
J: TRBJ1-2

DNA: TGTGCCAGCAGTGAGCTACAGGGCTTCAATGAAAAACTGTTTTTT
CDR3: CASSELQGFNEKLFF
V: TRBV6-1
size: NA
D: NA
J: TRBJ1-4

DNA: TGTGCCATCAGTGATTTCCTGACAGCTACCTATGGCTACACCTTC
CDR3: CAISDFLTATYGYTF
V: TRBV10-3
size: few
D: NA
J: TRBJ1-2

DNA: TGTGCCAGCTCTCCGGGCCCGGGGTGGATGAACACCGGGGAGCTGTTTTTT
CDR3: CASSPGPGWMNTGELFF
V: TRBV18
size: NA
D: NA
J: TRBJ2-2

DNA: TGCGCCAGCAGTGAGGATTGGACTGAAGCTTTCTTT
CDR3: CASSEDWTEAFF
V: TRBV10-1
size: NA
D: NA
J: TRBJ1-1

DNA: TGTGCCAGCTCACCTCCTCCGGGACTAGCCCCCAAAGATACGCAGTATTTT
CDR3: CASSPPPGLAPKDTQYF
V: TRBV18
size: NA
D: TRBD2
J: TRBJ2-3

DNA: TGTGCCAGCAGCTCCACCGGGGGCGGGGTAAACATTCAGTACTTC
CDR3: CASSSTGGGVNIQYF
V: TRBV7-8
size: NA
D: NA
J: TRBJ2-4

DNA: TGCGCCAGCAGCTCATGGGGGGGTGAGCAGTTCTTC
CDR3: CASSSWGGEQFF
V: TRBV5-1
size: NA
D: TRBD2
J: TRBJ2-1

DNA: TGTGCCAGCAGTTTATGGGACCTAGCCCCTTCGAGCTCCTACGAGCAGTACTTC
CDR3: CASSLWDLAPSSSYEQYF
V: TRBV27
size: NA
D: NA
J: TRBJ2-7

DNA: TGTGCCAGCAGTTCTGGGACACCGAGCTACGAGCAGTACTTC
CDR3: CASSSGTPSYEQYF
V: TRBV28
size: NA
D: NA
J: TRBJ2-7

DNA: TGCGCCAGCAGCCCGGCTACCCTGAACACCGGGGAGCTGTTTTTT
CDR3: CASSPATLNTGELFF
V: TRBV4-1
size: NA
D: NA
J: TRBJ2-2

DNA: TGTGCCTGCCGGACTAGCGGGAGCACGCAGTATTTT
CDR3: CACRTSGSTQYF
V: TRBV30
size: NA
D: TRBD2
J: TRBJ2-3

DNA: TGCAGCGTTGTATTACAGGGACAATTTGGGGAGCAGTACTTC
CDR3: CSVVLQGQFGEQYF
V: TRBV29-1
size: NA
D: NA
J: TRBJ2-7

DNA: TGTGCCAGCAGACCGGCTGCAACTAATGAAAAACTGTTTTTT
CDR3: CASRPAATNEKLFF
V: TRBV6-6
size: NA
D: NA
J: TRBJ1-4